This T cell receptor (beta chain) was captured in a study of technical replicates of blood from several donors. This CDR3 spans 15 amino acids. Trimming at V came to 5 bases and at J to 7 bases, leaving 12 bases not matched to a gene. The germline gives CDR1 SGHVS, CDR2 FNYEAQ. This table comes from immunoSEQ multiplex PCR, and its TCRdb copy is limited to in-frame clones, with some not included. Altogether under 80,000 clones are present, approximately 97% being singletons, with the ten largest covering approximately 0.21%. The source is a human donor in good health. This rearrangement joins TRBV7-6 to TRBJ2-7, with 9 bases that match TRBD2. Material: T cells isolated from PBMCs. The CDR3 loop is CASSVTGTSNREQYF. CDR3 sequence (DNA): TGTGCCAGCAGCGTAACCGGGACTAGCAATCGGGAGCAGTACTTC.